This is a list of T cell receptor beta chains from one sample in a study of a mutant IDH1 vaccine in newly diagnosed glioma. No antigen has been assigned to these receptors. Only in-frame clones appear in the TCRdb table, and some are missing; sequencing was by immunoSEQ multiplex PCR. The table shows some 60,000 clones, with roughly 79% occurring only once. The material was PBMCs, obtained from a glioma patient whose treatment included an IDH1 peptide vaccine. These receptors all stem from a man aged 40-49 years with glioma. The CDR3 runs from the conserved cysteine through the conserved F or W. The D gene is left open where the match is weak. The listing skips clone size in some rows; elsewhere it reads once, few, many or a size class.

J,D,V,size,DNA,CDR3
TRBJ2-5,.,TRBV27,.,TGTGCCAGCAGTCGACTCGGAGAGACCCAGTACTTC,CASSRLGETQYF
TRBJ1-1,.,TRBV7-5,few,TGTGCCAGAAGCTTAAAGGGACAGGGGGTGACTGAAGCTTTCTTT,CARSLKGQGVTEAFF
TRBJ2-1,.,TRBV4-3,.,TGCGCCAGCAGCCAGGACCTCCGTTGGTACGATGAGCAGTTCTTC,CASSQDLRWYDEQFF
TRBJ2-2,TRBD1,TRBV4-2,.,TGTGCCAGCAGCTACTTAGGGGGCCGGATCGGGGAGCTGTTTTTT,CASSYLGGRIGELFF
TRBJ1-1,TRBD1,TRBV28,few,TGTGCCAGCAGTTTAGGGGGACAGTTGAACACTGAAGCTTTCTTT,CASSLGGQLNTEAFF
TRBJ2-7,.,TRBV7-8,.,TGTGCCAGCAGCCACGCCGGATTTTCCTACGAGCAGTACTTC,CASSHAGFSYEQYF
TRBJ1-1,TRBD1,TRBV7-8,.,TGTGCCAGCAGCTTCCGGGACAGCTCATTCGGGGCGGAAGCTTTCTTT,CASSFRDSSFGAEAFF
TRBJ2-1,TRBD2,TRBV27,.,TGTGCCAGCAGTTTATCGACTAGCGGGAGTTCTGAGTTCTTC,CASSLSTSGSSEFF
TRBJ1-6,.,TRBV6-6,.,TGTGCCAGCACTCCTCGCAGGGAGCCAAATTCACCCCTCCACTTT,CASTPRREPNSPLHF
TRBJ2-1,.,TRBV10-1,once,TGCGCCAGCAGCCTGACACGGGCAGACAATGAGCAGTTCTTC,CASSLTRADNEQFF
TRBJ1-5,.,TRBV6-5,.,TGTGCCAGTAAGAAGGGGGTTTATAGCAATCAGCCCCAGCATTTT,CASKKGVYSNQPQHF
TRBJ2-3,TRBD2,TRBV5-4,.,TGTGCCAGCAGCCCCGGGGGGGCGGGGACAGATACGCAGTATTTT,CASSPGGAGTDTQYF
TRBJ1-2,.,TRBV27,.,TGTGCCAGCAGTCGAGGAGGGTTCGTCGATGGCTACACCTTC,CASSRGGFVDGYTF
TRBJ2-7,.,TRBV6-6,.,TGTGCCAGCAGTTCCGATGGAGCCTACGAGCAGTACTTC,CASSSDGAYEQYF
TRBJ2-5,.,TRBV7-2,.,TGTGCCAGCAGCCCCGACATGGCGGAGACCCAGTACTTC,CASSPDMAETQYF
TRBJ1-1,TRBD1,TRBV28,.,TGTGCCAGCAGCACCGGGACAGGGGAGCGAGCTTTCTTT,CASSTGTGERAFF
TRBJ1-4,.,TRBV18,.,TGTGCCAGCTCACAAGGGACGAACGAAAAACTGTTTTTT,CASSQGTNEKLFF
TRBJ1-1,.,TRBV18,few,TGTGCCAGCTCACCGGCGGGGTCGTCGAACACTGAAGCTTTCTTT,CASSPAGSSNTEAFF
TRBJ2-7,.,TRBV5-6,.,TGTGCCAGCAGCTTGGCGGGGACAACCTACGAGCAGTACTTC,CASSLAGTTYEQYF
TRBJ2-1,.,TRBV5-4,.,TGTGCCAGCAGCCCAGACAGGCCATTTGGTAATGAGCAGTTCTTC,CASSPDRPFGNEQFF
TRBJ2-5,.,TRBV7-9,.,TGTGCCAGCAGCTTACGAAGTTTGGGAGGAGGATTGGAGACCCAGTACTTC,CASSLRSLGGGLETQYF
TRBJ1-2,.,TRBV7-3,once,TGTGCCAGCAGCCCCCACGCGGGGCAGAGGGGAGTTAATGGCTACACCTTC,CASSPHAGQRGVNGYTF
TRBJ2-7,TRBD1,TRBV30,.,TGTGCCTGTTCCGCCGGGGCAGGGGGCTCCTACGAGCAGTACTTC,CACSAGAGGSYEQYF
TRBJ1-6,.,TRBV6-1,.,TGTGCCAGCAGTGAATGGGCCAGGAGCCCAGGTTCACCCCTCCACTTT,CASSEWARSPGSPLHF
TRBJ2-1,TRBD2,TRBV11-3,.,TGTGCCAGCAGCTCCACTAGCGGCAATGAGCAGTTCTTC,CASSSTSGNEQFF
TRBJ2-7,TRBD2,TRBV7-2,.,TGTGCCAGCAGCTTAGGGACTAGCCCCGAGCAGTACTTC,CASSLGTSPEQYF
TRBJ2-5,TRBD2,TRBV27,.,TGTGCCAGCAGTCCGGGGGGAGAGACCCAGTACTTC,CASSPGGETQYF
TRBJ2-1,.,TRBV21-1,.,TGTGCCAGCAGCAAAGTGGGACTAGCACACAACAATGAGCAGTTCTTC,CASSKVGLAHNNEQFF
TRBJ2-5,TRBD1,TRBV5-1,.,TGCGCCAGCAGCGAGCAGGGGGCCGGGGAGACCCAGTACTTC,CASSEQGAGETQYF
TRBJ2-3,.,TRBV11-3,.,TGTGCCAGCAGCCCCTTGGGGGATCGAGATACGCAGTATTTT,CASSPLGDRDTQYF
TRBJ1-1,.,TRBV6-5,.,TGTGCCAGCAGTTATGGACGGAGGAACACTGAAGCTTTCTTT,CASSYGRRNTEAFF
TRBJ1-4,TRBD1,TRBV4-2,.,TGTGCCAGCAGCCCTGAACAGGGGGATGAAAAACTGTTTTTT,CASSPEQGDEKLFF
TRBJ2-7,.,TRBV19,.,TGTGCCAGTAGCCCAGACGCCGGATACTACGAGCAGTACTTC,CASSPDAGYYEQYF
TRBJ2-4,.,TRBV5-6,.,TGTGCCAGCAGTGCTACAGGGTTGCCCATTCAGTACTTC,CASSATGLPIQYF
TRBJ1-1,TRBD1,TRBV4-1,once,TGCGCCAGCAGCCAACTAGGGGGCGAGACTGAAGCTTTCTTT,CASSQLGGETEAFF
TRBJ2-7,.,TRBV4-2,once,TGTGCCAGCAGCCACGGTTCCTACGAGCAGTACTTC,CASSHGSYEQYF
TRBJ2-3,.,TRBV7-9,.,TGTGCCAGCAGCTTGGTGATGGAGGATACGCAGTATTTT,CASSLVMEDTQYF
TRBJ1-4,TRBD1,TRBV4-1,.,TGCGCCAGCAGCCCGGCTCCGGGACAGACGGGGTTAACTAATGAAAAACTGTTTTTT,CASSPAPGQTGLTNEKLFF
TRBJ2-2,TRBD1,TRBV27,.,TGTGCCAGCAGCCGTGGGACAGGTTCCGACGGGGAGCTGTTTTTT,CASSRGTGSDGELFF
TRBJ2-1,TRBD2,TRBV6-5,.,TGTGCCAGCACCGAGGGACTAGCGGGGGGGCGCGAGCAGTTCTTC,CASTEGLAGGREQFF
TRBJ2-7,.,TRBV6-5,.,TGTGCCAGCAGACGCAGGGAACAATCCTACGAGCAGTACTTC,CASRRREQSYEQYF
TRBJ1-2,TRBD1,TRBV7-2,.,TGTGCCAGCAGCCCAGGACAGGGTGGCGGCTACACCTTC,CASSPGQGGGYTF
TRBJ2-7,TRBD2,TRBV11-2,.,TGTGCCAGCACCAGTCTATGGACTAGCGGGAGCTACGAGCAGTACTTC,CASTSLWTSGSYEQYF
TRBJ1-2,.,TRBV18,.,TGTGCCAGCTCACCCGGAGTTAAAACTAACTATGGCTACACCTTC,CASSPGVKTNYGYTF
TRBJ2-2,.,TRBV28,.,TGTGCCAGCAGCCCTTTCCCCGGGGAGCTGTTTTTT,CASSPFPGELFF
TRBJ1-5,.,TRBV4-3,.,TGCGCCAGCAGCCAGAAAAATCAGCCCCAGCATTTT,CASSQKNQPQHF
TRBJ2-1,.,TRBV30,once,TGTGCCTGGAGTGGGAGGGGATCCTACAATGAGCAGTTCTTC,CAWSGRGSYNEQFF
TRBJ2-1,.,TRBV5-4,.,TGTGCCAGCAGCTCCCCTCAGACAAATGAGCAGTTCTTC,CASSSPQTNEQFF
TRBJ1-2,.,TRBV28,.,TGTGCCAGCAGTTTAGGGGGGGCAGGGGTTTTTCCTAACTATGGCTACACCTTC,CASSLGGAGVFPNYGYTF
TRBJ2-2,TRBD1,TRBV6-6,once,TGTGCCAGCAGTTACGGGACAGCAACCGGGGAGCTGTTTTTT,CASSYGTATGELFF
TRBJ1-3,.,TRBV5-4,.,TGTGCCAGCAGCTTGGACGGGGCTGGAAACACCATATATTTT,CASSLDGAGNTIYF
TRBJ2-2,TRBD1,TRBV5-4,.,TGTGCCAGCAGCCCCCGGGACAGGGCGTCCGGGGAGCTGTTTTTT,CASSPRDRASGELFF
TRBJ2-5,.,TRBV9,.,TGTGCCAGCAGCGTAGGAGGAGGAGACCAAGAGACCCAGTACTTC,CASSVGGGDQETQYF